One and the same sample provided the 21 T cell receptor beta chains below, sequenced in a study of blood T cell repertoires in COVID-19. Produced via immunoSEQ multiplex PCR; TCRdb's table is partial and in-frame only. The table lists about 250,000 clones, about 80% of them singletons. The material sequenced was PBMCs or T cells enriched from blood (not recorded which). The source of these receptors is a man aged 50 to 60 who had recovered from COVID-19.

CDR3 bases: TGTGCCATCAGCGCGGGGGGGGTAGATGAGCAGTTCTTC. Translating gives CAISAGGVDEQFF. This chain links TRBV10-3 with TRBJ2-1; 9 bases agree with TRBD2. The CDR3 runs to 13 residues. Germline lookup yields CDR1 ENHRY and CDR2 SYGVKD. V shed 6 bases, J shed 8 bases, and the junction held 5 bases outside the gene matches.

The chain recombines TRBV19 with TRBJ2-7; a weak D match, TRBD2 (6 bases). CDR3 length: 13 amino acids. The germline V gene has CDR1 LNHDA and CDR2 SQIVND (reference sequence). Trimming removed 3 bases from V and 7 bases from J, with 13 bases in between. This CDR3 reads CASSIGDSGEQYF. As DNA, the CDR3 is TGTGCCAGTAGTATCGGGGACTCCGGTGAGCAGTACTTC.

This clone has only one observation. The chain carries TRBV2 and TRBJ1-2, with no clear D. CDR1 is SNHLY, CDR2 FYNNEI, per germline. The CDR3 length is 15 residues. Trimming pared 7 bases from V and 3 bases from J, leaving 18 bases between. CDR3 sequence (DNA): TGTGCCAGCACCCAAGGTCAGGCTTACTACTATGGCTACACCTTC. Protein product: CASTQGQAYYYGYTF.

In its sample, this clone was seen a few times. CDR3 protein: CASRGQGAGYGYTF. CDR3 bases: TGTGCCAGCAGGGGACAGGGGGCTGGTTATGGCTACACCTTC. This chain connects TRBV6-5 to TRBJ1-2; 12 bases align to TRBD1. This CDR3 region has 14 residues. The V gene's germline CDR1 is MNHEY and CDR2 SVGAGI. The ends lost 6 bases at V and 5 bases at J; junction bases unmatched: 4.

The chain uses TRBV6-8 and TRBJ2-1, with D possibly TRBD1 on 5 matching bases. The germline V and J ends were trimmed by 0 bases and 8 bases, with 14 bases remaining between them. Germline V gene lookup returns CDR1 MNHGY and CDR2 SAAAGT. This CDR3 region has 15 residues. The CDR3 protein is CASSYSTARGYEQFF. Here the CDR3 DNA reads TGTGCCAGCAGTTACTCTACGGCTAGGGGTTATGAGCAGTTCTTC.

The chain employs TRBV4-3 and TRBJ1-1; D is undetermined. V gave up 0 bases and J gave up 2 bases, with 10 bases separating them. In germline, CDR1 is LGHNA, CDR2 YSLEER. The CDR3 is 15 amino acids. CDR3 in DNA: TGCGCCAGCAGCCAAGATTCGCGGAGAAACACTGAAGCTTTCTTT. Protein: CASSQDSRRNTEAFF.

The V and J genes are TRBV28 and TRBJ2-7; weak D call: TRBD1 (5 bases). V gave up 3 bases and J gave up 4 bases, with 7 bases separating them. The CDR3 totals 12 residues. Germline V gives CDR1 MDHEN, CDR2 SYDVKM. The CDR3 is CASSLGQYEQYF. The CDR3 DNA reads as TGTGCCAGCAGTTTGGGGCAGTACGAGCAGTACTTC.

The V and J genes are TRBV19 and TRBJ2-7, with TRBD2 identical over 9 bases. V was pared by 6 bases and J by 1 base, with 4 bases of the junction left unmatched. The CDR3 is 14 residues long. CDR1 is LNHDA and CDR2 is SQIVND in the germline V gene (reference sequence). The chain's CDR3 is CASSAGGRSYEQYF. CDR3 nucleotide sequence: TGTGCCAGTAGCGCGGGGGGGCGATCCTACGAGCAGTACTTC. Drawing the rest from reference TRBV19 and TRBJ2-7, the complete variable domain is DGGITQSPKYLFRKEGQNVTLSCEQNLNHDAMYWYRQDPGQGLRLIYYSQIVNDFQKGDIAEGYSVSREKKESFPLTVTSAQKNPTAFYLCASSAGGRSYEQYFGPGTRLTVT.

As for this clone: One end of the junction is discordant with germline, which a read error may explain. V gene TRBV19 combines with J gene TRBJ1-5; 10 nucleotides align to TRBD1. The CDR3 has 13 residues. Germline V CDR1 and CDR2: LNHDA, SQIVND (reference sequence). The CDR3 region has the DNA TGTGCCAGTAGTCCCCCCGGGACAGGGGTCCCATGGTTT. The encoded protein is CASSPPGTGVPWF. The full variable domain, with the rest looked up from reference TRBV19 and TRBJ1-5, is DGGITQSPKYLFRKEGQNVTLSCEQNLNHDAMYWYRQDPGQGLRLIYYSQIVNDFQKGDIAEGYSVSREKKESFPLTVTSAQKNPTAFYLCASSPPGTGVPWFGDGTRLSIL.

The V gene is TRBV13, the J gene TRBJ1-5; D remains ambiguous. Germline assignment: CDR1 PRHDT and CDR2 FYEKMQ (reference sequence). The germline V and J ends were trimmed by 4 bases and 7 bases, with 20 bases remaining between them. The CDR3 runs to 16 residues. Written as DNA, the CDR3 is TGTGCCAGCAGCTCCCGGGGTTCTGGGAATTGGCAGCCCCAGCATTTT. Translation: CASSSRGSGNWQPQHF.

V and J are TRBV5-1 and TRBJ1-2; D is unclear. The CDR3 covers 14 residues. From germline, CDR1 is SGHRS and CDR2 YFSETQ. V lost 4 bases, J lost 6 bases, and 16 bases lay in between. The CDR3 DNA reads as TGCGCCAGCAGCGCATCCCAGTCACGTGATGGCTACACCTTC. Protein: CASSASQSRDGYTF.

This clone was detected once. The rearrangement links TRBV6-5 to TRBJ1-2; perhaps TRBD1 as D (5 bases). Deletions cut 6 bases from V and 1 base from J, with 12 bases between. This CDR3 spans 14 amino acids. The germline gives CDR1 MNHEY, CDR2 SVGAGI. The CDR3 loop reads CASSQGAVNYGYTF. For the CDR3, the DNA is TGTGCCAGCAGCCAAGGGGCAGTTAACTATGGCTACACCTTC.

The chain carries TRBV6-2 or TRBV6-3 and TRBJ2-5, with D possibly being TRBD1 (5 bases). Trimming left V 2 bases short and J 2 bases short, with 12 bases between. Germline values: CDR1 MNHEY, CDR2 SVGEGT. The CDR3 runs 15 residues. CDR3 DNA sequence: TGTGCCAGCAGTTACGGGCGACAGCAACAAGAGACCCAGTACTTC. Encoded protein: CASSYGRQQQETQYF.

The chain carries TRBV6-1 and TRBJ2-3, with 9 bases identical to TRBD2. Germline V CDR1 and CDR2: MNHNS, SASEGT. The CDR3 is 17 residues long. V gave up 2 bases and J gave up 5 bases; unmatched junction bases: 11. CDR3 in DNA: TGTGCCAGCAGTGAAAATGGAGCGGGAGGTAGTGGAGATACGCAGTATTTT. Translation: CASSENGAGGSGDTQYF.

This chain connects TRBV27 to TRBJ2-1; weak D call: TRBD1 (6 bases). Germline loops: CDR1 MNHEY, CDR2 SMNVEV (reference sequence). The CDR3 contains 17 residues. The germline V and J ends were trimmed by 5 bases and 8 bases, with 25 bases remaining between them. The CDR3 nucleotides read TGTGCCAGCAGTAACAGGGAAATTTTCTCCGATCCCCATGAGCAGTTCTTC. Translated: CASSNREIFSDPHEQFF.

This chain joins TRBV5-1 and TRBJ1-4; no clear D gene. The CDR3 consists of 14 residues. V was trimmed by 4 bases and J by 7 bases, leaving 14 bases between them. Germline values: CDR1 SGHRS, CDR2 YFSETQ. CDR3 coding DNA: TGCGCCAGCAGCCTGACGCGGAGTGGTGAAAAACTGTTTTTT. Its protein is CASSLTRSGEKLFF.

The CDR3 region is CAWSRAGSPSQRREQYF. The CDR3 DNA follows: TGTGCCTGGAGTCGGGCGGGAAGCCCATCGCAGCGGCGCGAGCAGTACTTC. The chain recombines TRBV30 with TRBJ2-7; D may be TRBD2 (6 bases). The CDR3 contains 17 residues. V shed 2 bases and J shed 6 bases, with 26 bases lying between them. Looked up from germline, CDR1 is GTSNPN and CDR2 is SVGIG (reference sequence).

A word on this clone: The same CDR3 arises from other DNA sequences in this sample as well. The chain carries TRBV19 and TRBJ2-2; 8 nucleotides align to TRBD2. CDR1 is LNHDA, CDR2 SQIVND, per germline (reference sequence). The J segment lost 3 bases and the V segment lost 4 bases, leaving 4 bases of the junction unmatched. The CDR3 has 15 residues. Here the CDR3 reads CASSRLAGDTGELFF. The CDR3, as DNA: TGTGCCAGTAGTAGGCTAGCGGGTGACACCGGGGAGCTGTTTTTT.

The chain links TRBV14 to TRBJ2-7; 8 bases align to TRBD1. There are 16 residues in the CDR3. The V and J ends lost 4 bases and 4 bases, in that order; junction bases with no gene match: 12. CDR1 and CDR2 (germline): SGHDN, FVKESK. CDR3 DNA: TGTGCCAGCAGCCGCGACAGGGGAAGGGACCATTACGAGCAGTACTTC. This sequence encodes CASSRDRGRDHYEQYF.

This rearrangement joins TRBV18 to TRBJ2-1, with D perhaps TRBD2 (5 bases). V gave up 5 bases and J gave up 5 bases, with 13 bases separating them. The CDR3 contains 14 residues. The germline V gene encodes CDR1 KGHSH and CDR2 LQKENI. The CDR3 reads CASSSLAGNNEQFF. In DNA, the CDR3 is TGTGCCAGCTCATCGCTAGCAGGCAACAATGAGCAGTTCTTC.

The chain couples TRBV18 to TRBJ2-2; D not certain. Trimming shortened V by 3 bases and J by 4 bases, and 6 bases separated the two germline ends. This CDR3 comprises 13 residues. Per germline, CDR1 KGHSH and CDR2 LQKENI. DNA of the CDR3: TGTGCCAGCTCACCGGGCCGCACCGGGGAGCTGTTTTTT. The encoded protein is CASSPGRTGELFF.